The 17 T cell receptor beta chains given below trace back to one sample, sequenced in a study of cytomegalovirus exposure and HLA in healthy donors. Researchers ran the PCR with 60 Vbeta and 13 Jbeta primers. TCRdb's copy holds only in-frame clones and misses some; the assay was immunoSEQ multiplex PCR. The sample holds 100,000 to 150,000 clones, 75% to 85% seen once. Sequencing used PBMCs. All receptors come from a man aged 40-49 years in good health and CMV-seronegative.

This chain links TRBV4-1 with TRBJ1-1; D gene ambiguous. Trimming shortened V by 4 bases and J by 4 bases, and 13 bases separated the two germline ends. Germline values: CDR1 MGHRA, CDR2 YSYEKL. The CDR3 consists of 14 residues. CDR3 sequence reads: CASSPETPLTEAFF. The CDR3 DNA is TGCGCCAGCAGCCCAGAGACACCGCTCACTGAAGCTTTCTTT.

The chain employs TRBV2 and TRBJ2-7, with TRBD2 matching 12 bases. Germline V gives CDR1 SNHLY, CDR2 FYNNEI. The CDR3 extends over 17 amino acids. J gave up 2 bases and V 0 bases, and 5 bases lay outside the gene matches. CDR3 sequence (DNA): TGTGCCAGCAGTGAAGCTAGAGGACTAGCGGGAACCTACGAGCAGTACTTC. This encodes CASSEARGLAGTYEQYF.

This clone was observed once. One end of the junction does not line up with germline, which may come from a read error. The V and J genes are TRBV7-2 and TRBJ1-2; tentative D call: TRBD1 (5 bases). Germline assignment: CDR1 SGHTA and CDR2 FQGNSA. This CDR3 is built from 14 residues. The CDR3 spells CASSLDIQAAIPRF. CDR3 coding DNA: TGTGCCAGCAGCTTAGACATACAGGCCGCCATTCCCCGCTTC.

The chain's CDR3 is CAWGGEKLFF. CDR3 in DNA: TGTGCCTGGGGGGGGGAAAAACTGTTTTTT. The V gene is TRBV30, the J gene TRBJ1-4, with TRBD1 as a possible D gene (5 bases). Germline lookup yields CDR1 GTSNPN and CDR2 SVGIG (reference sequence). V was shortened by 5 bases and J by 8 bases, with 6 bases between the two germline ends. The CDR3 loop spans 10 amino acids. The whole variable domain, filled in from reference TRBV30 and TRBJ1-4, reads SQTIHQWPATLVQPVGSPLSLECTVEGTSNPNLYWYRQAAGRGLQLLFYSVGIGQISSEVPQNLSASRPQDRQFILSSKKLLLSDSGFYLCAWGGEKLFFGSGTQLSVL.

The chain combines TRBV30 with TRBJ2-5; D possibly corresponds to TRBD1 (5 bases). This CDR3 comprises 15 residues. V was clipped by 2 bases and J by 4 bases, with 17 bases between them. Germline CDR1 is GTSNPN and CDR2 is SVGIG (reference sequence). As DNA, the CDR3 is TGTGCCTGGAGTAACCGACAGTTCTTGGGAGAGACCCAGTACTTC. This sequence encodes CAWSNRQFLGETQYF.

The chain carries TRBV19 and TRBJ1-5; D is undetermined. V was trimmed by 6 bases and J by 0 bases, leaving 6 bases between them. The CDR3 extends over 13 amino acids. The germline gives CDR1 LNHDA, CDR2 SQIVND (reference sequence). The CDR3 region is CASRENSNQPQHF. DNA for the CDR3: TGTGCCAGTAGGGAGAATAGCAATCAGCCCCAGCATTTT.

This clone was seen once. The CDR3 loop reads CASSGDGRANNEQFF. CDR3 bases: TGTGCCAGCAGTGGGGACGGGAGGGCGAACAATGAGCAGTTCTTC. This chain uses TRBV2 with TRBJ2-1; 8 positions agree with TRBD2. With V trimmed by 4 bases and J by 5 bases, 7 bases remained unmatched. Germline V gives CDR1 SNHLY, CDR2 FYNNEI. This CDR3 spans 15 amino acids.

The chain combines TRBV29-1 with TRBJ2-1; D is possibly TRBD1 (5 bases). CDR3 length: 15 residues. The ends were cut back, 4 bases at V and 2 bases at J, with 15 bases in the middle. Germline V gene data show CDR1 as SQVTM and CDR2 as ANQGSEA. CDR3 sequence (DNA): TGCAGCGTTGGGGGCCTGAGATCCCCCTACAATGAGCAGTTCTTC. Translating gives CSVGGLRSPYNEQFF.

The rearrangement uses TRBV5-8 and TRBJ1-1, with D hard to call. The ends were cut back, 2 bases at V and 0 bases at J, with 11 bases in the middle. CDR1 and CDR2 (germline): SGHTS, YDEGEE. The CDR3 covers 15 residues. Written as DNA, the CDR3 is TGTGCCAGCAGCTTCTCCCCATTAGTGAACACTGAAGCTTTCTTT. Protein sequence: CASSFSPLVNTEAFF.

CDR3 coding DNA: TGTGCCAGCAGCAAACTAACAGGGAACACTGAAGCTTTCTTT. Translation gives CASSKLTGNTEAFF. This chain uses TRBV5-5 with TRBJ1-1; TRBD1 is a possible D gene (5 bases). Germline V gene lookup returns CDR1 SGHKS and CDR2 YYEKEE (reference sequence). V was shortened by 4 bases and J by 1 base, with 11 bases between the two germline ends. The CDR3 contains 14 residues.

The CDR3 DNA follows: TGTGCCAGCAGTGAAGTATCACAGGGGCTCAAAAACATTCAGTACTTC. Residues: CASSEVSQGLKNIQYF. V is TRBV2 and J is TRBJ2-4; 7 bases align to TRBD1. The V gene end was trimmed by 1 base and the J gene end by 3 bases; junction bases not matched to a gene: 6. The germline CDR1 and CDR2 sequences are SNHLY and FYNNEI. The CDR3 is 16 amino acids. The full variable domain, rest sourced from reference TRBV2 and TRBJ2-4, is EPEVTQTPSHQVTQMGQEVILRCVPISNHLYFYWYRQILGQKVEFLVSFYNNEISEKSEIFDDQFSVERPDGSNFTLKIRSTKLEDSAMYFCASSEVSQGLKNIQYFGAGTRLSVL.

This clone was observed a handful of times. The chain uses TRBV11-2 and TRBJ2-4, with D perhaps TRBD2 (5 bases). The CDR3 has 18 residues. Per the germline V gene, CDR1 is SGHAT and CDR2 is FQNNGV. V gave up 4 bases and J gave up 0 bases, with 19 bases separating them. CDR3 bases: TGTGCCAGCAGCTCTGCGGTGGAGCGGAGGCTAGCCAAAAACATTCAGTACTTC. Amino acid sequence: CASSSAVERRLAKNIQYF. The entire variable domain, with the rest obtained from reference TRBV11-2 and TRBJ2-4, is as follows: EAGVAQSPRYKIIEKRQSVAFWCNPISGHATLYWYQQILGQGPKLLIQFQNNGVVDDSQLPKDRFSAERLKGVDSTLKIQPAKLEDSAVYLCASSSAVERRLAKNIQYFGAGTRLSVL.

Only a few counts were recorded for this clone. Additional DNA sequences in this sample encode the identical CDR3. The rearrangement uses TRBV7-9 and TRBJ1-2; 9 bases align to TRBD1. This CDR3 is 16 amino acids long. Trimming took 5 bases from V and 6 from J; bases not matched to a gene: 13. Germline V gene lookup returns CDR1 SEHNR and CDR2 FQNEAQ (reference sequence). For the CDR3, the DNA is TGTGCCAGCAGCCAGCTGCTCCCGGGACAGGGTAATGGCTACACCTTC. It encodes CASSQLLPGQGNGYTF.

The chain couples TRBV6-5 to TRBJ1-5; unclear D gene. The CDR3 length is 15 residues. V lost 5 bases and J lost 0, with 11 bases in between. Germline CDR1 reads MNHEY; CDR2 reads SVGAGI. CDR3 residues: CASSTGVYSNQPQHF. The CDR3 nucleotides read TGTGCCAGCAGTACCGGAGTCTATAGCAATCAGCCCCAGCATTTT.

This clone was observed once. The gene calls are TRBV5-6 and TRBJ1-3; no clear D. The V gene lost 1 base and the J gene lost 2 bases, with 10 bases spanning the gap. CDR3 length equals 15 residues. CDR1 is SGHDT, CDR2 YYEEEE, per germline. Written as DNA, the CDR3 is TGTGCCAGCAGCTTGTCCCGTCCGGCTGGAAACACCATATATTTT. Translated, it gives CASSLSRPAGNTIYF.

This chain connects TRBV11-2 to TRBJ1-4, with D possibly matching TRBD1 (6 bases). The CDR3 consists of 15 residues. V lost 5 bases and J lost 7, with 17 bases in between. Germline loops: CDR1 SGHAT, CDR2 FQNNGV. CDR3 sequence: CASSPNLQGGEKLFF. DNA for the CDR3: TGTGCCAGCAGCCCTAACCTCCAAGGGGGTGAAAAACTGTTTTTT. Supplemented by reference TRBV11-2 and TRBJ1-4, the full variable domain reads EAGVAQSPRYKIIEKRQSVAFWCNPISGHATLYWYQQILGQGPKLLIQFQNNGVVDDSQLPKDRFSAERLKGVDSTLKIQPAKLEDSAVYLCASSPNLQGGEKLFFGSGTQLSVL.

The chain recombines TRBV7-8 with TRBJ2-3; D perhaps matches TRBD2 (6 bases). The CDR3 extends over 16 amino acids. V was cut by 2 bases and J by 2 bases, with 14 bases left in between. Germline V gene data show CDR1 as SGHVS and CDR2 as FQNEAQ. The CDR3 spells CASSLPGGIVTDTQYF. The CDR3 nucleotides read TGTGCCAGCAGCTTACCTGGCGGGATTGTCACAGATACGCAGTATTTT. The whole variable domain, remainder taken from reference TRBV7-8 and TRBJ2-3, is GAGVSQSPRYKVAKRGQDVALRCDPISGHVSLFWYQQALGQGPEFLTYFQNEAQLDKSGLPSDRFFAERPEGSVSTLKIQRTQQEDSAVYLCASSLPGGIVTDTQYFGPGTRLTVL.